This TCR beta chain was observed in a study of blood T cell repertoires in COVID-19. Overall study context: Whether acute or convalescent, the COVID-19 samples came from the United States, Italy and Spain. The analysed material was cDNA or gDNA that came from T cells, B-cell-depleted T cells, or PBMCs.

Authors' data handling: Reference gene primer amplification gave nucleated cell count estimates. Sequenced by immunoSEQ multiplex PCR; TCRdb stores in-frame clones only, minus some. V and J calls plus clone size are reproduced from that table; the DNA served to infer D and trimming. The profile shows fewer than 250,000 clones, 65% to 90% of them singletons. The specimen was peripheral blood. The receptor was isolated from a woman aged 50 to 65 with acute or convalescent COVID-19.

The CDR3 DNA reads as TGTGCCAGCTCACCTCGGATACCAGGCTCCACCGGGGAGCTGTTTTTT. This encodes CASSPRIPGSTGELFF. The chain joins TRBV18 to TRBJ2-2; unclear D gene. With 3 bases removed from V and 4 bases from J, the gap between germline ends came to 15 bases. The CDR3 has 16 residues. Germline V gene lookup returns CDR1 KGHSH and CDR2 LQKENI.